This T cell receptor beta chain was observed in a study of control samples from healthy donors and cancer patients. Clones were read by immunoSEQ multiplex PCR, and TCRdb kept only the in-frame ones, dropping some. The data show 70,000 to 80,000 clones, with about four fifths seen just once and about 15% held by the top ten. Trimming removed 0 bases at V and 6 bases at J, with 9 bases between. The CDR3 is 13 residues long. The germline V gene encodes CDR1 SGHNT and CDR2 YYREEE (reference sequence). Material for sequencing was blood. The chain couples TRBV5-4 to TRBJ1-2; the D is unclear. The sequence was obtained from a man aged 45-60 years in good health. CDR3 in amino acids: CASSLAKEDGYTF. DNA of the CDR3: TGTGCCAGCAGCTTGGCGAAGGAAGATGGCTACACCTTC. The full variable domain, completed using reference TRBV5-4 and TRBJ1-2, is ETGVTQSPTHLIKTRGQQVTLRCSSQSGHNTVSWYQQALGQGPQFIFQYYREEENGRGNFPPRFSGLQFPNYSSELNVNALELDDSALYLCASSLAKEDGYTFGSGTRLTVV.